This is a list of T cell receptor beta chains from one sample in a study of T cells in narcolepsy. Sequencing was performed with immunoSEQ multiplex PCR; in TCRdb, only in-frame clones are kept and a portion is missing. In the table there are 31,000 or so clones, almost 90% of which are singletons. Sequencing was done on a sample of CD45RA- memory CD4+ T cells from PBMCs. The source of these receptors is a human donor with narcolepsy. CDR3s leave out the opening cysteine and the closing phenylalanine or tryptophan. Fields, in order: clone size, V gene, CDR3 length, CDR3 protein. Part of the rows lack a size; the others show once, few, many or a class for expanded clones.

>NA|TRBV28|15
ASSLGGGGTGHNEQF
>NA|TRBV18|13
ASSSSPILNTEAF
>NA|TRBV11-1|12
ASSPARTTYGYT
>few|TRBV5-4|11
ASSFSRNYGYT
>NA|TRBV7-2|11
ASSREWGNEQY
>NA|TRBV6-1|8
ASVRAEAF
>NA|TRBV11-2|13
ASSLVGWDADTQY
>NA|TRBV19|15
ASSKGATGSGTGELF
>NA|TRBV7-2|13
ASSLVTVSSYEQY
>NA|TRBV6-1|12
ASSVIAGAYEQY
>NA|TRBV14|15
ASRETGALSYNEKLF
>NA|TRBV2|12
ASSGRGGVDTQY
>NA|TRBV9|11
ASSVGGTETQY
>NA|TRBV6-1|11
ASSRGGNQPQH
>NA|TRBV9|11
ASSVAMGNEQY
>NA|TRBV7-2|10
ASSLSAYTQY
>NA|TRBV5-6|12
ASSPPEANYGYT
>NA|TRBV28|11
ASSLSVDQPQH
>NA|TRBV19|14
ASSMVGTGGTDTQY
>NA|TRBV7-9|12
ASSPGQVNSPLH
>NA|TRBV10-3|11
ASRQGGNTEAF
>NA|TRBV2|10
ASSLDGKTQY